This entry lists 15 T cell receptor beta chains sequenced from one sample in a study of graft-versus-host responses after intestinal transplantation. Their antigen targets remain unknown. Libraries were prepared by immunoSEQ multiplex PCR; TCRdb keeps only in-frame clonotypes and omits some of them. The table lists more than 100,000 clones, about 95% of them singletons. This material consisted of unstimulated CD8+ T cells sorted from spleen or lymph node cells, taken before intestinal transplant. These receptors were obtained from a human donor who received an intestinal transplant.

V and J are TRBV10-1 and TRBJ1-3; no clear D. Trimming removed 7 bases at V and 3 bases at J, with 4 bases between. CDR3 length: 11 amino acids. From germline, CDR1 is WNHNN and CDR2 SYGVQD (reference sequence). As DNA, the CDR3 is TGCGCCAGCATATTTGGAAACACCATATATTTT. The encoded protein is CASIFGNTIYF.

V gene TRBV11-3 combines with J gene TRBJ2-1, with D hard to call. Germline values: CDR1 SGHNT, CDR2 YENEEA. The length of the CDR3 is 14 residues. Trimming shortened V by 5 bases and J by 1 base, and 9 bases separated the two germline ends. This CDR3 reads CASSTTQSYNEQFF. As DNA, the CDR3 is TGTGCCAGCAGCACGACGCAGTCCTACAATGAGCAGTTCTTC.

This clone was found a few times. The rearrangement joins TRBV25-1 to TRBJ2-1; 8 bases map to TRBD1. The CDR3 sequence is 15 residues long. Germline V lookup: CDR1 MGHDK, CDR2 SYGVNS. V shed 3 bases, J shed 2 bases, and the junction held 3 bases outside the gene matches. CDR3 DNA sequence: TGTGCCAGCAGTGATAGGACAGGGACCTACAATGAGCAGTTCTTC. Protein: CASSDRTGTYNEQFF.

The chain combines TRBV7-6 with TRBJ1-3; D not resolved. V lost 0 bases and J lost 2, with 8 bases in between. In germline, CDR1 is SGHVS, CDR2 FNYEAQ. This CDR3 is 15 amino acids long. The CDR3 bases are TGTGCCAGCAGCTTAGCACCGGGTACTGGAAACACCATATATTTT. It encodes CASSLAPGTGNTIYF. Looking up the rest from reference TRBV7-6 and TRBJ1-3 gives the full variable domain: GAGVSQSPRYKVTKRGQDVALRCDPISGHVSLYWYRQALGQGPEFLTYFNYEAQQDKSGLPNDRFSAERPEGSISTLTIQRTEQRDSAMYRCASSLAPGTGNTIYFGEGSWLTVV.

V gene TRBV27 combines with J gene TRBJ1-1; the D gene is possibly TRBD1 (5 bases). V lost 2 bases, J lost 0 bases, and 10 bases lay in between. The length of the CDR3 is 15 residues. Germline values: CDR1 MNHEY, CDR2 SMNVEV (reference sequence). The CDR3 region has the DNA TGTGCCAGCAGTTTAAGGGGAAGCATGAACACTGAAGCTTTCTTT. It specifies CASSLRGSMNTEAFF.

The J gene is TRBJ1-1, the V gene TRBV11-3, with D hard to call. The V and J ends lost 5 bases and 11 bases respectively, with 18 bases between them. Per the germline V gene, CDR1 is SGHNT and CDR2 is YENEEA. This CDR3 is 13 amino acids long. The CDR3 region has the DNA TGTGCCAGCAGCCTAGGGCGGGCGGACGGGGCTTTCTTT. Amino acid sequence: CASSLGRADGAFF.

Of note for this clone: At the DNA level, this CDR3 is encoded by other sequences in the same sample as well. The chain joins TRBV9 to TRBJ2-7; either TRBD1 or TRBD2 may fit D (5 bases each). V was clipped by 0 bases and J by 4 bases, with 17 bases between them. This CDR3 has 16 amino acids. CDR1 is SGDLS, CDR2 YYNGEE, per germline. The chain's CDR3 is CASSVDGTGYLYEQYF. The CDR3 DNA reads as TGTGCCAGCAGCGTAGACGGGACGGGCTACTTGTACGAGCAGTACTTC.

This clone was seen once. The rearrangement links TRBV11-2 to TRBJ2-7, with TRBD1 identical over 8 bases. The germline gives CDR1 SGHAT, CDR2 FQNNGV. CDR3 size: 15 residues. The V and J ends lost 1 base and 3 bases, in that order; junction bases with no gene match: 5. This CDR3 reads CASSLGSGQGYEQYF. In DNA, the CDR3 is TGTGCCAGCAGCTTAGGCTCTGGACAGGGCTACGAGCAGTACTTC.

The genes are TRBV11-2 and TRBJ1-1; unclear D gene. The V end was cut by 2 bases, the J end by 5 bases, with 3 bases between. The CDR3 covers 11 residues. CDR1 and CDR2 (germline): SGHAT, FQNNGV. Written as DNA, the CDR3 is TGTGCCAGCAGCTTATCAACTGAAGCTTTCTTT. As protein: CASSLSTEAFF.

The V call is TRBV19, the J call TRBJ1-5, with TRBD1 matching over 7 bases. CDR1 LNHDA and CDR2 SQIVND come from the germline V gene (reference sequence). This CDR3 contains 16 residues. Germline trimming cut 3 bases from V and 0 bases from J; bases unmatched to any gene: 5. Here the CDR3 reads CASSILRGNSNQPQHF. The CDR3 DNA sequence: TGTGCCAGTAGTATTCTCAGGGGGAATAGCAATCAGCCCCAGCATTTT.

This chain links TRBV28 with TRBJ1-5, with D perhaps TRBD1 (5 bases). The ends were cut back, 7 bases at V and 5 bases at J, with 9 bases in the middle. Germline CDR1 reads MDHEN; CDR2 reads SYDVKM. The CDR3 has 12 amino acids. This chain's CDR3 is CASNQGYQPQHF. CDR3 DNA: TGTGCCAGCAACCAGGGCTATCAGCCCCAGCATTTT.

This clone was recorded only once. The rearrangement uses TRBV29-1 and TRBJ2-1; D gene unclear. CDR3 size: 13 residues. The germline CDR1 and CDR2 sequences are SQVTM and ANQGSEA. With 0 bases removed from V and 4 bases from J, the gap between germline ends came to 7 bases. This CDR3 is CSVEDVLYNEQFF. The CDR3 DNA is TGCAGCGTTGAAGATGTATTGTACAATGAGCAGTTCTTC.

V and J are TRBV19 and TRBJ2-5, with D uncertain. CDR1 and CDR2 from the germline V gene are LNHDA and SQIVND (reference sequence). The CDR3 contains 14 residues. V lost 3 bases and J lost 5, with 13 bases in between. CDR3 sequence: CASSIWSGQETQYF. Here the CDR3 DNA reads TGTGCCAGTAGTATCTGGTCCGGGCAGGAGACCCAGTACTTC.

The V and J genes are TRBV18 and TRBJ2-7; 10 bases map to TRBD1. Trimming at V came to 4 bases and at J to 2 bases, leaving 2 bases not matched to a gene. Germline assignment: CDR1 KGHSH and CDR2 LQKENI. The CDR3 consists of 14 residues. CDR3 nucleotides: TGTGCCAGCTCACTAGGACAGGGGGCCTACGAGCAGTACTTC. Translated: CASSLGQGAYEQYF.

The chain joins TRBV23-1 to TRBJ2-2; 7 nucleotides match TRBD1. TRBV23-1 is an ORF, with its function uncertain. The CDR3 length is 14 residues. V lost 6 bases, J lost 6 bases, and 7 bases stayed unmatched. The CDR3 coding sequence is TGCGCCAGCAGAAGGAAGGGGGCGCCCGGGGAGCTGTTTTTT. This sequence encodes CASRRKGAPGELFF.